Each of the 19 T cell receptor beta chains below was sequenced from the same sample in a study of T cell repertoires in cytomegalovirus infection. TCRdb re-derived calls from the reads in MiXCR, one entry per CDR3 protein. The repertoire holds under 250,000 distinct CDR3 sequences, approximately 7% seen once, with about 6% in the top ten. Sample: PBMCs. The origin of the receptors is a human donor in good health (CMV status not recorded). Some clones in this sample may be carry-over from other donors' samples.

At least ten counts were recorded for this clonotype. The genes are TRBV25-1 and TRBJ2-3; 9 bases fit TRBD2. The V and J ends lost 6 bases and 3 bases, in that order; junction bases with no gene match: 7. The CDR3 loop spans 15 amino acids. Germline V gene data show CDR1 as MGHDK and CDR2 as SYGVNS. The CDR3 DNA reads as TGTGCCAGCAGAACGGCGGGGGGGCAGACAGATACGCAGTATTTT. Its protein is CASRTAGGQTDTQYF.

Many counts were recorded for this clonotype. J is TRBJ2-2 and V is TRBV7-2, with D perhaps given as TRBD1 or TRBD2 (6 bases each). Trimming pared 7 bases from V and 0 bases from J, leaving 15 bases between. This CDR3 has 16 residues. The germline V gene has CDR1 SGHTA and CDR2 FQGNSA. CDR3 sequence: CASIIIGGPNTGELFF. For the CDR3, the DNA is TGTGCCAGCATCATTATCGGGGGCCCGAACACCGGGGAGCTGTTTTTT.

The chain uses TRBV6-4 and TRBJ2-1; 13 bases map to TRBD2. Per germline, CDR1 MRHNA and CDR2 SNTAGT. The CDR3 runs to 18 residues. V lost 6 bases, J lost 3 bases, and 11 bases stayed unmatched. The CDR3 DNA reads TGTGCCAGCAGCAAAGTACTAGCGGGGGGGCCCGGCTACAATGAGCAGTTCTTC. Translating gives CASSKVLAGGPGYNEQFF.

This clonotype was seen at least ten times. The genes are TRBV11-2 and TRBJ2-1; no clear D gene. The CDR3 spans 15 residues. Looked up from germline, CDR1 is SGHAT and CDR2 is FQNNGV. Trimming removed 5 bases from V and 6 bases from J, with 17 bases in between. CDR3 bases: TGTGCCAGCAGCCCCCAGAGTTTCGGCACCAATGAGCAGTTCTTC. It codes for CASSPQSFGTNEQFF. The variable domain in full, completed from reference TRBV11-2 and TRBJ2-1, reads EAGVAQSPRYKIIEKRQSVAFWCNPISGHATLYWYQQILGQGPKLLIQFQNNGVVDDSQLPKDRFSAERLKGVDSTLKIQPAKLEDSAVYLCASSPQSFGTNEQFFGPGTRLTVL.

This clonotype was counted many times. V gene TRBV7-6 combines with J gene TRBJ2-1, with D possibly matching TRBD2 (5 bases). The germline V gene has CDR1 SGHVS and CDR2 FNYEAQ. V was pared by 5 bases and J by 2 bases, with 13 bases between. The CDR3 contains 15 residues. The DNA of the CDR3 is TGTGCCAGCAGCCCCTCGGGGTCGACCTACAATGAGCAGTTCTTC. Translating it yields CASSPSGSTYNEQFF.

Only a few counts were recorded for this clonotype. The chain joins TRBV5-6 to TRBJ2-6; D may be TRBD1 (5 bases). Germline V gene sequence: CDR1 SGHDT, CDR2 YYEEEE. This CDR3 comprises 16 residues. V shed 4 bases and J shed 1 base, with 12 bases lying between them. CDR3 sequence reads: CASSKRQFSGANVLTF. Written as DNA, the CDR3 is TGTGCCAGCAGCAAGCGACAGTTTTCTGGGGCCAACGTCCTGACTTTC.

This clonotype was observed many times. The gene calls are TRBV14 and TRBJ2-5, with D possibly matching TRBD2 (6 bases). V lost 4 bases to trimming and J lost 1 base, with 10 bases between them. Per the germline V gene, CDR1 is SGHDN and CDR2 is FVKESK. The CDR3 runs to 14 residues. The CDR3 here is CASSRRDFQETQYF. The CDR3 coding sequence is TGTGCCAGCAGCCGTCGGGACTTCCAAGAGACCCAGTACTTC.

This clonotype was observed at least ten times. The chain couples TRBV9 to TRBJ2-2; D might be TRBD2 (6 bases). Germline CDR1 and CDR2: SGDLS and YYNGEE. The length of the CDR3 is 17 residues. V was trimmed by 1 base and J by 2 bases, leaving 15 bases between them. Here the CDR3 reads CASSVFSGTLNTGELFF. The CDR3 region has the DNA TGTGCCAGCAGCGTATTCTCGGGGACTCTAAACACCGGGGAGCTGTTTTTT. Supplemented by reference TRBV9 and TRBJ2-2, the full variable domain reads DSGVTQTPKHLITATGQRVTLRCSPRSGDLSVYWYQQSLDQGLQFLIQYYNGEERAKGNILERFSAQQFPDLHSELNLSSLELGDSALYFCASSVFSGTLNTGELFFGEGSRLTVL.

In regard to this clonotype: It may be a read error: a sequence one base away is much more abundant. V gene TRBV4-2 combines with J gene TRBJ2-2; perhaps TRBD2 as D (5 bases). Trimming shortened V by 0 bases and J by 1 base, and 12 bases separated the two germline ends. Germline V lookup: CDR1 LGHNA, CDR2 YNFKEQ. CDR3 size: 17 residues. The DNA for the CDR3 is TGTGCCAGCAGCCAAGAACCGATCGGGGAGAACACCGGGGAGCTGTTTTTT. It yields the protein CASSQEPIGENTGELFF.

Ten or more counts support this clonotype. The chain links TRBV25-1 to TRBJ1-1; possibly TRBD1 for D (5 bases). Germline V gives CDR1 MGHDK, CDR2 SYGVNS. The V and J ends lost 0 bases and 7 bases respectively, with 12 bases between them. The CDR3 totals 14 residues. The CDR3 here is CASSEYGGLGEAFF. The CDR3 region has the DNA TGTGCCAGCAGTGAATATGGGGGACTAGGTGAAGCTTTCTTT.

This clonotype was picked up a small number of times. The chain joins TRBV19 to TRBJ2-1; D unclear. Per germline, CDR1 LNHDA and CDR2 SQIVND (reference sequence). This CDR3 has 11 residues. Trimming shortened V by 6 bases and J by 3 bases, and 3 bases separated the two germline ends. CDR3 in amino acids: CASRVYNEQFF. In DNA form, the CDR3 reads TGTGCCAGTAGAGTCTACAATGAGCAGTTCTTC.

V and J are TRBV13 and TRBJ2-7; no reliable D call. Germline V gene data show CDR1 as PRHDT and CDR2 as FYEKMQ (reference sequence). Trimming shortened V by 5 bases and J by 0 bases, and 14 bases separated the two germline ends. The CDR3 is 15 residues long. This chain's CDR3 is CASSRPRSSSYEQYF. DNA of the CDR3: TGTGCCAGCAGCCGCCCCCGATCAAGCTCCTACGAGCAGTACTTC.

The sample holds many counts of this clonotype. DNA for the CDR3: TGCGCCAGCAGTCAGTTGACAGCCGACCTCTCCTACGAGCAGTACTTC. It translates to CASSQLTADLSYEQYF. V gene TRBV23-1 combines with J gene TRBJ2-7; weak D call: TRBD1 (5 bases). TRBV23-1 is an ORF for which the function is uncertain. CDR3 length: 16 residues. The V and J ends lost 3 bases and 0 bases respectively, with 15 bases between them.

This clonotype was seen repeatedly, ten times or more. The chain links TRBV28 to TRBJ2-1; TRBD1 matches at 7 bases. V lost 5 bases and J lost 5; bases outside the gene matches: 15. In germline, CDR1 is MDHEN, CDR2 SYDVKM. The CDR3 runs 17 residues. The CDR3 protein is CASSPPSGTAGDNEQFF. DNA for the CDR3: TGTGCCAGCAGTCCTCCGTCCGGGACAGCTGGGGACAATGAGCAGTTCTTC. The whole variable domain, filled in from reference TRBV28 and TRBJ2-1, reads DVKVTQSSRYLVKRTGEKVFLECVQDMDHENMFWYRQDPGLGLRLIYFSYDVKMKEKGDIPEGYSVSREKKERFSLILESASTNQTSMYLCASSPPSGTAGDNEQFFGPGTRLTVL.

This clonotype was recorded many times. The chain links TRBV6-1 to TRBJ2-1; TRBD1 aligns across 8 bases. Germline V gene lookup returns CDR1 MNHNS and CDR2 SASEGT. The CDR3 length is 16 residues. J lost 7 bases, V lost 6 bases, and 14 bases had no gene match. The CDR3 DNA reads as TGTGCCAGCAGGTCCCCCCGGACAGGGTCTTCTAATGAGCAGTTCTTC. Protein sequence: CASRSPRTGSSNEQFF.

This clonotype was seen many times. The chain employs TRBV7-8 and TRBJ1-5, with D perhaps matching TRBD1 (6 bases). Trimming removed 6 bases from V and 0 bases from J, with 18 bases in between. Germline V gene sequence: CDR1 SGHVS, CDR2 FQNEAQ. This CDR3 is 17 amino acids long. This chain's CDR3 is CASSPIGGPDSNQPQHF. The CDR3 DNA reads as TGTGCCAGCAGTCCAATCGGGGGGCCTGATAGCAATCAGCCCCAGCATTTT.

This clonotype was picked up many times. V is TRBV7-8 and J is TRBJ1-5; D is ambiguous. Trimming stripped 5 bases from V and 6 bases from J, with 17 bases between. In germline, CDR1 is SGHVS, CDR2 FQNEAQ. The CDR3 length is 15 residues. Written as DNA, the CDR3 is TGTGCCAGCAGCCCCGAGTGGACCTGGGGTCAGCCCCAGCATTTT. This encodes CASSPEWTWGQPQHF. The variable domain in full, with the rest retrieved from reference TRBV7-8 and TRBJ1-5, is GAGVSQSPRYKVAKRGQDVALRCDPISGHVSLFWYQQALGQGPEFLTYFQNEAQLDKSGLPSDRFFAERPEGSVSTLKIQRTQQEDSAVYLCASSPEWTWGQPQHFGDGTRLSIL.

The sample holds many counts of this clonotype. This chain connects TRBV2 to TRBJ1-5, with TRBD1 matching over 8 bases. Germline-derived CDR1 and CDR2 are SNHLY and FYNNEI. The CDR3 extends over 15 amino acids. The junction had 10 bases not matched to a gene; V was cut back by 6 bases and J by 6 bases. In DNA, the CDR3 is TGTGCCAGCAGAAAGGACAGGGTATTAAGTCAGCCCCAGCATTTT. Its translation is CASRKDRVLSQPQHF. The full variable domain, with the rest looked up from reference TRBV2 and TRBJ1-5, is EPEVTQTPSHQVTQMGQEVILRCVPISNHLYFYWYRQILGQKVEFLVSFYNNEISEKSEIFDDQFSVERPDGSNFTLKIRSTKLEDSAMYFCASRKDRVLSQPQHFGDGTRLSIL.

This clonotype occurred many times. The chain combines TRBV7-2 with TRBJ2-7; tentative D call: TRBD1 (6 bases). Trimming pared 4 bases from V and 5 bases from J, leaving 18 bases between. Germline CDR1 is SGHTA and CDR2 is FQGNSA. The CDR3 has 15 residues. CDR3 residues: CASSSRARGRDEQYF. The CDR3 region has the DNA TGTGCCAGCAGCTCACGGGCCAGGGGTAGGGACGAGCAGTACTTC.